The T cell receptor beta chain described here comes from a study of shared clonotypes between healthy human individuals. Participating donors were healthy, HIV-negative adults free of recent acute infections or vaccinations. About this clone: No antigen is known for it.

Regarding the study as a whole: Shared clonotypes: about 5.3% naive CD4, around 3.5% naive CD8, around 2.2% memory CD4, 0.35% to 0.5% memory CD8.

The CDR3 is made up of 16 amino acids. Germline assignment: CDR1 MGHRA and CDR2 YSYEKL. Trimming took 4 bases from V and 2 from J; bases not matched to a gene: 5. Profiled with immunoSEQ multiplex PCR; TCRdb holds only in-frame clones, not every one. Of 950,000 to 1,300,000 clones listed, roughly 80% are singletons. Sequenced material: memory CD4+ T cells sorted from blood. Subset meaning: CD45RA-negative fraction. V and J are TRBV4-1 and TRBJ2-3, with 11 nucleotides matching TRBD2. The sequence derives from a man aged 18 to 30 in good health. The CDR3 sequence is CASSLRGLADTDTQYF. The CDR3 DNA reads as TGCGCCAGCAGCCTTAGGGGACTAGCGGACACAGATACGCAGTATTTT.